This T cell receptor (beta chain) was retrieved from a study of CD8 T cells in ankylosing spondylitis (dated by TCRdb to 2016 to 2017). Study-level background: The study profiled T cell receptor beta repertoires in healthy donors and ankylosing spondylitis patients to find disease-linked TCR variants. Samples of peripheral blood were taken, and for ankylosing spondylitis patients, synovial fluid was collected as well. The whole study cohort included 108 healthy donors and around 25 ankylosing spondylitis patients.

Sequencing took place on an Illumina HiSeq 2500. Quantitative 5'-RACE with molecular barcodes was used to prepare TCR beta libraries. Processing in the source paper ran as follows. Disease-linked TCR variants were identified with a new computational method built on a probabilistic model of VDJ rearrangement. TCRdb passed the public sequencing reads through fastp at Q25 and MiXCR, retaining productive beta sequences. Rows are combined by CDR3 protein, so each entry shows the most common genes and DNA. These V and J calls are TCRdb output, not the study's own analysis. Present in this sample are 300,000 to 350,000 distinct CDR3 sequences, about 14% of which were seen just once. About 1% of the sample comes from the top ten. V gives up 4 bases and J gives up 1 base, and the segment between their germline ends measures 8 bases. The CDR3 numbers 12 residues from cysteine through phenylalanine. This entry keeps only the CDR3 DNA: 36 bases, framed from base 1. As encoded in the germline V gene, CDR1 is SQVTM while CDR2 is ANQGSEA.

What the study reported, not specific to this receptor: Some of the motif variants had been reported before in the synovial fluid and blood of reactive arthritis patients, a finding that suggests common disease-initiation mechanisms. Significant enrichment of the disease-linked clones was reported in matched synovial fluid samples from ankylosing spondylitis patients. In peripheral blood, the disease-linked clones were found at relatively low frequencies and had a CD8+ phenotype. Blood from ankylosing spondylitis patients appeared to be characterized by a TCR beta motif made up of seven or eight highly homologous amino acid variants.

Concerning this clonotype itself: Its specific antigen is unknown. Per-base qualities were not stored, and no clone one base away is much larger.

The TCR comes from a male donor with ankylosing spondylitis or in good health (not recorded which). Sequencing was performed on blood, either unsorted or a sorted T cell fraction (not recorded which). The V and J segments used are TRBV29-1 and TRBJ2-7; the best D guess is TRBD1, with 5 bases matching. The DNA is TGCAGCGTTGCGCACAGGTCCTACGAGCAGTACTTC. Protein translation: CSVAHRSYEQYF.